Listed here are 22 T cell receptor beta chains from one sample, sequenced in a study of OX40 agonist ivuxolimab in advanced cancers. The table came from immunoSEQ multiplex PCR; TCRdb's copy has only in-frame clones and leaves some out. The sample yields tens of thousands of clones, 84% seen once. The specimen was CD4+ or CD8+ T cells sorted from blood, collected in a trial of the OX40 agonist ivuxolimab. Receptors originate from an adult with an advanced solid tumor such as melanoma, head and neck, liver or kidney cancer.

In this sample, this clone turned up a few times. The J gene is TRBJ2-1, the V gene TRBV7-8; the match to TRBD2 covers 12 bases. The CDR3 sequence is 16 residues long. Per the germline V gene, CDR1 is SGHVS and CDR2 is FQNEAQ. After removal of 3 bases from V and 4 bases from J, the junction contained 4 bases not matched to a gene. In DNA, the CDR3 is TGTGCCAGCAGCTTCCAACTAGCGGGGGGTTACAATGAGCAGTTCTTC. Protein sequence: CASSFQLAGGYNEQFF. Variable domain in full (rest from reference TRBV7-8 and TRBJ2-1): GAGVSQSPRYKVAKRGQDVALRCDPISGHVSLFWYQQALGQGPEFLTYFQNEAQLDKSGLPSDRFFAERPEGSVSTLKIQRTQQEDSAVYLCASSFQLAGGYNEQFFGPGTRLTVL.

The chain couples TRBV7-2 to TRBJ1-6; 12 nucleotides match TRBD1. The junction had 10 bases not matched to a gene; V was cut back by 4 bases and J by 3 bases. The CDR3 sequence is 19 residues long. Germline assignment: CDR1 SGHTA and CDR2 FQGNSA. In DNA form, the CDR3 reads TGTGCCAGCAGCTCTGCCGGGACAGGGGGCCAGTACTATAATTCACCCCTCCACTTT. This encodes CASSSAGTGGQYYNSPLHF.

The V call is TRBV5-1, the J call TRBJ1-4; D remains unclear. Trimming stripped 5 bases from V and 0 bases from J, with 8 bases between. The CDR3 is 14 residues long. CDR1 is SGHRS and CDR2 is YFSETQ in the germline V gene. CDR3 protein: CASRPVATNEKLFF. CDR3 sequence (DNA): TGCGCCAGCAGGCCCGTAGCAACTAATGAAAAACTGTTTTTT.

This clone occurred once. The chain uses TRBV19 and TRBJ2-1; 7 nucleotides match TRBD1. This CDR3 region has 16 residues. J gave up 2 bases and V 5 bases, and 9 bases lay outside the gene matches. The germline CDR1 and CDR2 sequences are LNHDA and SQIVND (reference sequence). The CDR3 region has the DNA TGTGCCAGTAGTTCCCGACAGGGTTGGCCCTACAATGAGCAGTTCTTC. It codes for CASSSRQGWPYNEQFF.

Only one count was recorded for this clone. The rearrangement links TRBV7-2 to TRBJ2-3; weak D call: TRBD2 (5 bases). The CDR3 runs to 14 residues. V was pared by 2 bases and J by 2 bases, with 8 bases between. CDR1 is SGHTA and CDR2 is FQGNSA in the germline V gene. CDR3 DNA sequence: TGTGCCAGCAGCTTAACAGCGGTCACAGATACGCAGTATTTT. It encodes CASSLTAVTDTQYF.

As DNA, the CDR3 is TGTGCCAGTAGTATGGAGCGGGGGGGGCCTATCACAGATACGCAGTATTTT. It is translated as CASSMERGGPITDTQYF. V usage is TRBV19 and J usage is TRBJ2-3; TRBD2 matches at 10 bases. This CDR3 region has 17 residues. Trimming at V came to 3 bases and at J to 2 bases, leaving 8 bases not matched to a gene. Germline CDR1 is LNHDA and CDR2 is SQIVND (reference sequence).

The chain carries TRBV11-3 and TRBJ1-1; 8 bases fit TRBD1. CDR1 is SGHNT, CDR2 YENEEA, per germline. The CDR3 is made up of 14 amino acids. Germline trimming cut 5 bases from V and 1 base from J; bases unmatched to any gene: 3. CDR3 amino acids: CASSKGQANTEAFF. The CDR3 DNA follows: TGTGCCAGCAGCAAGGGACAGGCGAACACTGAAGCTTTCTTT.

The gene calls are TRBV6-5 and TRBJ2-5, with a possible D match to TRBD1 (6 bases). The CDR3 totals 15 residues. V lost 6 bases and J lost 7, with 21 bases in between. The germline gives CDR1 MNHEY, CDR2 SVGAGI. The CDR3 DNA is TGTGCCAGCAGCCAAGGTCCAGAAGGGGGAGTGACCCAGTACTTC. Translating gives CASSQGPEGGVTQYF.

V usage is TRBV6-1 and J usage is TRBJ2-2; no clear D gene. Germline values: CDR1 MNHNS, CDR2 SASEGT. The CDR3 extends over 14 amino acids. Trimming cost V 2 bases and J 4 bases, with 8 bases left between them. As DNA, the CDR3 is TGTGCCAGCAGTGAACGTCAGAGCACCGGGGAGCTGTTTTTT. It encodes CASSERQSTGELFF.

This clone was counted only a few times. The CDR3 DNA reads as TGTGCCAGTACGGCTCTCAGGGGGCATGGATCACCCCTCCACTTT. This translates into CASTALRGHGSPLHF. The chain joins TRBV19 to TRBJ1-6, with 8 positions matching TRBD1. Germline V lookup: CDR1 LNHDA, CDR2 SQIVND (reference sequence). This CDR3 has 15 amino acids. J lost 10 bases, V lost 7 bases, and 12 bases had no gene match. The variable domain in full, completed from reference TRBV19 and TRBJ1-6, reads DGGITQSPKYLFRKEGQNVTLSCEQNLNHDAMYWYRQDPGQGLRLIYYSQIVNDFQKGDIAEGYSVSREKKESFPLTVTSAQKNPTAFYLCASTALRGHGSPLHFGNGTRLTVT.

The chain joins TRBV30 to TRBJ1-5, with TRBD1 matching over 9 bases. This CDR3 spans 14 amino acids. From germline, CDR1 is GTSNPN and CDR2 SVGIG (reference sequence). V lost 1 base and J lost 7; bases outside the gene matches: 5. CDR3 region: CAWSGGTGQQPQHF. The CDR3 DNA sequence: TGTGCCTGGAGTGGGGGGACAGGGCAACAGCCCCAGCATTTT.

This chain joins TRBV19 and TRBJ2-2, with 8 bases that match TRBD1. This CDR3 comprises 15 residues. Losses at the gene ends were 6 bases for V and 8 bases for J; bases not matched to a gene: 11. Germline V CDR1 and CDR2: LNHDA, SQIVND (reference sequence). The CDR3 here is CASSPTGETPGELFF. In DNA, the CDR3 is TGTGCCAGTAGCCCGACAGGGGAAACACCGGGGGAGCTGTTTTTT.

The CDR3 loop is CASSLDRTNQPQHF. CDR3 DNA sequence: TGTGCCAGCAGCTTAGACAGGACTAATCAGCCCCAGCATTTT. The chain joins TRBV7-9 to TRBJ1-5; possible D gene TRBD1, 5 bases. CDR3 length equals 14 residues. CDR1 SEHNR and CDR2 FQNEAQ come from the germline V gene (reference sequence). V lost 1 base and J lost 4, with 8 bases in between. The full variable domain, completed using reference TRBV7-9 and TRBJ1-5, is DTGVSQNPRHKITKRGQNVTFRCDPISEHNRLYWYRQTLGQGPEFLTYFQNEAQLEKSRLLSDRFSAERPKGSFSTLEIQRTEQGDSAMYLCASSLDRTNQPQHFGDGTRLSIL.

V gene TRBV6-6 combines with J gene TRBJ2-4; D not resolved. With 8 bases removed from V and 0 bases from J, the gap between germline ends came to 14 bases. The CDR3 is 15 amino acids. CDR1 MNHNY and CDR2 SVGAGI come from the germline V gene (reference sequence). The CDR3 DNA sequence: TGTGCCAGCCGAGGCGGAACCCTAGCCAAAAACATTCAGTACTTC. This codes for CASRGGTLAKNIQYF.

V gene TRBV7-2 combines with J gene TRBJ1-1, with a possible D match to TRBD1 (6 bases). CDR3 length: 15 amino acids. Germline loops: CDR1 SGHTA, CDR2 FQGNSA. The V and J ends lost 2 bases and 2 bases respectively, with 12 bases between them. CDR3: CASSLIGGSNTEAFF. In DNA form, the CDR3 reads TGTGCCAGCAGCTTAATTGGGGGCTCCAACACTGAAGCTTTCTTT.

The chain joins TRBV5-1 to TRBJ1-1; tentative D call: TRBD1 (5 bases). Germline V gene sequence: CDR1 SGHRS, CDR2 YFSETQ. Trimming removed 0 bases from V and 1 base from J, with 16 bases in between. This CDR3 has 17 amino acids. CDR3 region: CASSLEWRGGWNTEAFF. The CDR3, as DNA: TGCGCCAGCAGCTTGGAATGGAGGGGAGGGTGGAACACTGAAGCTTTCTTT.

This clone was detected a few times. The CDR3 nucleotides are TGCGCCAGCAGGGGAGGAGGGGTAGGCGCAGATACGCAGTATTTT. This translates into CASRGGGVGADTQYF. The rearrangement links TRBV5-1 to TRBJ2-3, with a possible D match to TRBD2 (6 bases). V was cut by 5 bases and J by 4 bases, with 17 bases left in between. CDR3 size: 15 residues. Germline V gives CDR1 SGHRS, CDR2 YFSETQ.

This clone came up a few times. The chain recombines TRBV5-1 with TRBJ1-1, with D possibly being TRBD1 (5 bases). Trimming pared 0 bases from V and 6 bases from J, leaving 6 bases between. Germline CDR1 SGHRS, CDR2 YFSETQ. The CDR3 runs 12 residues. CDR3 DNA: TGCGCCAGCAGCTTGGGACAGTCTGAAGCTTTCTTT. It is translated as CASSLGQSEAFF.

The rearrangement links TRBV28 to TRBJ2-2; TRBD1 matches at 9 bases. The CDR3 spans 15 residues. J gave up 5 bases and V 6 bases, and 7 bases lay outside the gene matches. Germline-derived CDR1 and CDR2 are MDHEN and SYDVKM. CDR3 loop: CASRTGTGWTGELFF. CDR3 nucleotide sequence: TGTGCCAGCAGGACCGGGACAGGGTGGACCGGGGAGCTGTTTTTT.

The chain uses TRBV5-4 and TRBJ1-5; 8 nucleotides align to TRBD1. V lost 5 bases and J lost 7; bases outside the gene matches: 5. The CDR3 has 13 amino acids. In germline, CDR1 is SGHNT, CDR2 YYREEE (reference sequence). The CDR3 DNA reads as TGTGCCAGCAGTTTCGGACAGGGCCAGCCCCAGCATTTT. The encoded protein is CASSFGQGQPQHF. The complete variable domain, with remaining parts taken from reference TRBV5-4 and TRBJ1-5, reads ETGVTQSPTHLIKTRGQQVTLRCSSQSGHNTVSWYQQALGQGPQFIFQYYREEENGRGNFPPRFSGLQFPNYSSELNVNALELDDSALYLCASSFGQGQPQHFGDGTRLSIL.

V gene TRBV27 combines with J gene TRBJ1-2, with D possibly being TRBD1 (6 bases). Germline CDR1 is MNHEY and CDR2 is SMNVEV (reference sequence). The CDR3 is made up of 15 amino acids. Trimming pared 2 bases from V and 6 bases from J, leaving 16 bases between. This chain's CDR3 is CASSLVSNRAHGYTF. As DNA, the CDR3 is TGTGCCAGCAGTTTAGTCTCGAACAGGGCCCATGGCTACACCTTC.

This chain uses TRBV5-6 with TRBJ2-3, with a possible D match to TRBD2 (6 bases). The V gene's germline CDR1 is SGHDT and CDR2 YYEEEE. V was clipped by 0 bases and J by 1 base, with 15 bases between them. CDR3 length: 17 amino acids. The CDR3 DNA reads as TGTGCCAGCAGCTTGGGGGTAGCGGAGTCACGCACAGATACGCAGTATTTT. Translating it yields CASSLGVAESRTDTQYF.